This T cell receptor (beta chain) came from a study of T cells in Graves' hyperthyroidism and ophthalmopathy. Study information: Peripheral blood was acquired at first diagnosis, ahead of any therapy whatsoever.

It was RNA transcripts that yielded the amplified TCR beta CDR3 regions. An initial round of RT-PCR targeting the TCR CDR3 relied on the HTBI primer set. TCRdb recomputed calls from the multiplex PCR reads with MiXCR, one row per CDR3 protein. The table has hundreds of thousands of distinct CDR3 sequences, less than 25% seen once. Germline assignment: CDR1 SGHRS and CDR2 YFSETQ. V lost 1 base, J lost 8 bases, and 15 bases lay in between. CDR3 size: 15 residues. Sequencing was carried out using blood. The V gene is TRBV5-1, the J gene TRBJ1-4; D may be TRBD1 (5 bases). This receptor was obtained from a man younger than 45 with Graves' ophthalmopathy. This CDR3 is CASSLSRAGGEKLFF. The CDR3 nucleotides are TGCGCCAGCAGCTTGAGCAGGGCTGGAGGAGAAAAACTGTTTTTT.